The source of this T cell receptor beta chain is a study of T cell repertoires in ileal Crohn's disease. Study-level background: Patients had a median roughly 7.9-year disease duration, and approximately 35% were active smokers. About half of patients got postoperative therapy: about a dozen thiopurines, approximately 17 anti-TNF.

TCRB immunosequencing input was roughly 500 nanograms of biopsy DNA per sample. The repertoire was sequenced with immunoSEQ multiplex PCR; TCRdb's copy has only in-frame clones and lacks some. The sample has some 16,000 clones; around 70% are singletons. Study-wide points: Endoscopic recurrence occurred in every patient whose clonality exceeded 26.8%.

Time point denoted: neoterminal ileum biopsy at postoperative endoscopy, about 6 months after surgery. V trimming: 0 bases; J trimming: 0 bases; junction bases outside the gene matches: 13. The V gene's germline CDR1 is LGHNA and CDR2 YNFKEQ. This CDR3 has 20 amino acids. This clone was detected only once. Its cognate antigen is unknown. The receptor's source is an adult with Crohn's disease. This rearrangement joins TRBV4-2 to TRBJ2-3; the match to TRBD2 covers 9 bases. Material for sequencing was ileal tissue. CDR3 in amino acids: CASSQEAVGSGRTSTDTQYF. The CDR3 coding sequence is TGTGCCAGCAGCCAAGAGGCCGTGGGTAGCGGGAGAACTAGCACAGATACGCAGTATTTT.